Each of the 11 T cell receptor beta chains below was sequenced from the same sample in a study of PD-L1 blockade in urothelial cancer. Time point here: peripheral blood 6 weeks after treatment start. Measured with immunoSEQ multiplex PCR; TCRdb has only the in-frame clones, and not every one. Of 100,000 to 150,000 clones in the sample, about 83% were seen once. Sequencing was performed on PBMCs, taken around atezolizumab (anti-PD-L1) treatment. These receptors were taken from a man aged 45-65 years with urothelial cancer.

A single count supports this clone. This chain links TRBV18 with TRBJ1-3; tentatively, D is TRBD1 (6 bases). V dropped 0 bases and J dropped 4 bases, with 13 bases sitting between them. Germline CDR1 is KGHSH and CDR2 is LQKENI. This CDR3 contains 16 residues. The CDR3 loop is CASSPPNRAAGNTIYF. The CDR3 DNA sequence: TGTGCCAGCTCACCACCGAACAGGGCAGCCGGAAACACCATATATTTT.

V usage is TRBV19 and J usage is TRBJ2-5, with D tentatively TRBD2 (8 bases). Germline V gene lookup returns CDR1 LNHDA and CDR2 SQIVND (reference sequence). Trimming stripped 4 bases from V and 5 bases from J, with 20 bases between. The CDR3 has 16 amino acids. The chain's CDR3 is CASSTPREGARETQYF. The CDR3 region has the DNA TGTGCCAGTAGTACCCCTCGGGAGGGGGCGCGGGAGACCCAGTACTTC.

J is TRBJ2-1 and V is TRBV9, with 14 bases identical to TRBD2. V lost 0 bases and J lost 7; bases outside the gene matches: 6. This CDR3 comprises 17 residues. Germline assignment: CDR1 SGDLS and CDR2 YYNGEE. The CDR3 sequence: CASSVGLAGGPRNEQFF. The CDR3 coding sequence is TGTGCCAGCAGCGTAGGACTAGCGGGAGGGCCTAGGAATGAGCAGTTCTTC.

The genes are TRBV5-1 and TRBJ2-2; TRBD1 matches 7 bases. The V gene's germline CDR1 is SGHRS and CDR2 YFSETQ. The CDR3 loop spans 15 amino acids. V dropped 3 bases and J dropped 1; count of bases not matched to a gene: 3. DNA of the CDR3: TGCGCCAGCAGCTCTAGGACAGGGAACACCGGGGAGCTGTTTTTT. It translates to CASSSRTGNTGELFF.

The chain links TRBV9 to TRBJ2-1; perhaps TRBD1 as D (6 bases). The V end was cut by 4 bases, the J end by 4 bases, with 15 bases between. The germline V gene has CDR1 SGDLS and CDR2 YYNGEE. The CDR3 is 15 amino acids. CDR3 in amino acids: CASSLRDTWYNEQFF. CDR3 nucleotides: TGTGCCAGCAGCCTACGGGACACTTGGTACAATGAGCAGTTCTTC.

The CDR3 region is CASSWGAGNTIYF. The DNA for the CDR3 is TGTGCCAGCAGTTGGGGGGCTGGAAACACCATATATTTT. The V gene is TRBV27, the J gene TRBJ1-3, with D maybe TRBD1 (5 bases). This CDR3 spans 13 amino acids. CDR1 and CDR2 from the germline V gene are MNHEY and SMNVEV (reference sequence). V lost 4 bases to trimming and J lost 2 bases, with 6 bases between them.

This clone was seen a single time. The rearrangement links TRBV28 to TRBJ2-2, with 9 positions matching TRBD2. J gave up 4 bases and V 3 bases, and 6 bases lay outside the gene matches. Looked up from germline, CDR1 is MDHEN and CDR2 is SYDVKM. The CDR3 contains 16 residues. The DNA for the CDR3 is TGTGCCAGCAGTTTGTTAGCTAGCGGGGCCACCGGGGAGCTGTTTTTT. This sequence encodes CASSLLASGATGELFF.

The genes are TRBV30 and TRBJ2-7; TRBD1 might be the D (5 bases). With 5 bases removed from V and 2 bases from J, the gap between germline ends came to 13 bases. CDR1 and CDR2 from the germline V gene are GTSNPN and SVGIG (reference sequence). This CDR3 spans 13 amino acids. CDR3 DNA sequence: TGTGCCTGGTCCAAGGGGTCCCCCTACGAGCAGTACTTC. Its protein product is CAWSKGSPYEQYF. Filled out from reference TRBV30 and TRBJ2-7, the complete variable domain reads SQTIHQWPATLVQPVGSPLSLECTVEGTSNPNLYWYRQAAGRGLQLLFYSVGIGQISSEVPQNLSASRPQDRQFILSSKKLLLSDSGFYLCAWSKGSPYEQYFGPGTRLTVT.

The rearrangement links TRBV7-3 to TRBJ2-2, with TRBD2 matching over 11 bases. V shed 4 bases and J 7 bases; nucleotides not matched to a gene: 5. Germline V gene lookup returns CDR1 SGHTA and CDR2 FQGTGA. This CDR3 spans 15 amino acids. The CDR3 DNA is TGTGCCAGCAGCTCCTATGGGACTAGCGGCGGGGAGCTGTTTTTT. Its protein is CASSSYGTSGGELFF.

CDR3: CASSLDPGTGGEQYF. CDR3 nucleotide sequence: TGCGCCAGCAGCTTGGATCCCGGGACAGGGGGCGAGCAGTACTTC. The genes are TRBV5-1 and TRBJ2-7, with 11 nucleotides matching TRBD1. V dropped 0 bases and J dropped 6; count of bases not matched to a gene: 5. This CDR3 comprises 15 residues. CDR1 is SGHRS, CDR2 YFSETQ, per germline.

This chain uses TRBV2 with TRBJ2-1; 10 bases are a match to TRBD2. The CDR3 runs 14 residues. V lost 6 bases and J lost 2; bases outside the gene matches: 1. Germline values: CDR1 SNHLY, CDR2 FYNNEI. CDR3 sequence (DNA): TGTGCCAGCAGAGGGACTAGCGCCTACAATGAGCAGTTCTTC. Translation gives CASRGTSAYNEQFF.